The 23 T cell receptor beta chains below were found in one sample sequenced in a study of T cells in Graves' hyperthyroidism and ophthalmopathy. Amplification yielded TCR beta CDR3 regions, with RNA transcripts as the source. TCR CDR3 regions were first amplified by RT-PCR with HTBI primers. TCRdb recomputed calls from the multiplex PCR reads with MiXCR, one row per CDR3 protein. This table holds roughly 570,000 distinct CDR3 sequences, 15% to 17% found once. The specimen sequenced was blood. Source of these receptors: a woman in her 30s with Graves' hyperthyroidism.

Of note for this clonotype: Compared with germline, one end of the junction differs, possibly owing to a read error. The J gene is TRBJ2-1, the V gene TRBV20-1, with TRBD2 matching over 9 bases. Germline V lookup: CDR1 DFQATT, CDR2 SNEGSKA (reference sequence). There are 14 residues in the CDR3. The CDR3 DNA follows: TGCAGTGCTAGAGATCTCGGAGGAGCGGGAGGCCGGGTCTTC. Its protein product is CSARDLGGAGGRVF.

This clonotype came up many times. V and J are TRBV2 and TRBJ1-4, with 7 bases aligning to TRBD1. The CDR3 is made up of 16 amino acids. CDR1 SNHLY and CDR2 FYNNEI come from the germline V gene. With V trimmed by 4 bases and J by 5 bases, 10 bases remained unmatched. As DNA, the CDR3 is TGTGCCAGCAGTGTGGCTCGACAGGGCAGGAATGAAAAACTGTTTTTT. As protein: CASSVARQGRNEKLFF. Looking up the rest from reference TRBV2 and TRBJ1-4 gives the full variable domain: EPEVTQTPSHQVTQMGQEVILRCVPISNHLYFYWYRQILGQKVEFLVSFYNNEISEKSEIFDDQFSVERPDGSNFTLKIRSTKLEDSAMYFCASSVARQGRNEKLFFGSGTQLSVL.

Many counts were recorded for this clonotype. V usage is TRBV28 and J usage is TRBJ1-5; D is possibly TRBD1 (6 bases). V was pared by 5 bases and J by 3 bases, with 14 bases between. The CDR3 runs 15 residues. Germline CDR1 and CDR2: MDHEN and SYDVKM. This chain's CDR3 is CASSTPTGLNQPQHF. The DNA of the CDR3 is TGTGCCAGCAGTACACCGACAGGCCTCAATCAGCCCCAGCATTTT.

This clonotype showed up many times. CDR3 sequence (DNA): TGTGCCTGGAGTGTACAGGTTGCGGGAACGGAGACCCAGTACTTC. Protein sequence: CAWSVQVAGTETQYF. The rearrangement uses TRBV30 and TRBJ2-5; the D gene is possibly TRBD2 (6 bases). The CDR3 length is 15 residues. Germline CDR1 GTSNPN, CDR2 SVGIG (reference sequence). V gave up 0 bases and J gave up 5 bases, with 16 bases separating them. Filled out from reference TRBV30 and TRBJ2-5, the complete variable domain reads SQTIHQWPATLVQPVGSPLSLECTVEGTSNPNLYWYRQAAGRGLQLLFYSVGIGQISSEVPQNLSASRPQDRQFILSSKKLLLSDSGFYLCAWSVQVAGTETQYFGPGTRLLVL.

This clonotype was seen more than once but under ten times. This rearrangement joins TRBV30 to TRBJ2-1; TRBD2 might be the D (5 bases). The ends were cut back, 5 bases at V and 9 bases at J, with 17 bases in the middle. The CDR3 loop spans 13 amino acids. Per germline, CDR1 GTSNPN and CDR2 SVGIG (reference sequence). The CDR3 protein is CAWDPDEGFEQFF. The CDR3 region has the DNA TGTGCCTGGGACCCCGACGAGGGATTTGAGCAGTTCTTC.

This clonotype was observed at least ten times. This chain connects TRBV20-1 to TRBJ2-7; TRBD1 matches at 7 bases. Trimming cost V 4 bases and J 6 bases; bases outside gene matches: 9. The germline V gene has CDR1 DFQATT and CDR2 SNEGSKA (reference sequence). This CDR3 has 13 amino acids. Written as DNA, the CDR3 is TGCAGTGCTATCCTGACAGGGAGCGGCGAGCAGTACTTC. This codes for CSAILTGSGEQYF.

This chain's CDR3 is CASSELGQGLYEQYF. CDR3 nucleotides: TGTGCCAGCAGTGAATTAGGACAGGGACTGTACGAGCAGTACTTC. V usage is TRBV25-1 and J usage is TRBJ2-7; 8 bases fit TRBD1. The CDR3 is made up of 15 amino acids. From germline, CDR1 is MGHDK and CDR2 SYGVNS. V lost 1 base to trimming and J lost 4 bases; unmatched junction nucleotides: 6.

This clonotype was counted at least ten times. The J gene is TRBJ2-3, the V gene TRBV7-2; unclear D gene. Trimming pared 1 base from V and 5 bases from J, leaving 7 bases between. CDR3 length: 13 residues. CDR1 and CDR2 from the germline V gene are SGHTA and FQGNSA. This CDR3 is CASSLGVVDTQYF. As DNA, the CDR3 is TGTGCCAGCAGCTTAGGCGTGGTAGATACGCAGTATTTT.

This clonotype was picked up many times. The gene calls are TRBV7-2 and TRBJ2-2; D is ambiguous. The CDR3 is made up of 15 amino acids. Germline V gives CDR1 SGHTA, CDR2 FQGNSA. V was trimmed by 5 bases and J by 3 bases, leaving 13 bases between them. CDR3 nucleotide sequence: TGTGCCAGCAGCATCCTGGCAGGAGACACCGGGGAGCTGTTTTTT. This encodes CASSILAGDTGELFF.

This clonotype was seen at least ten times. At one boundary the junction diverges from the germline segment, which might be a read error. This chain connects TRBV2 to TRBJ2-1, with D tentatively TRBD1 (5 bases). Germline loops: CDR1 SNHLY, CDR2 FYNNEI. The CDR3 has 14 amino acids. The CDR3 DNA follows: TGTGCCAGCAGTGAACAGGGTTTCTACGATGAGCAGTTCTTC. Residues: CASSEQGFYDEQFF.

This clonotype has a count of ten or more. CDR3 amino acids: CASSLGLADEQYF. The CDR3 DNA is TGTGCCAGCAGCTTGGGACTAGCGGACGAGCAGTACTTC. This chain uses TRBV7-2 with TRBJ2-7, with TRBD2 matching 11 bases. Unmatched junction bases numbered 0, after V lost 3 bases and J lost 5 bases. CDR3 length: 13 amino acids. The germline V gene has CDR1 SGHTA and CDR2 FQGNSA.

This clonotype came up many times. This chain connects TRBV28 to TRBJ1-5; 7 positions agree with TRBD1. The CDR3 extends over 13 amino acids. Germline loops: CDR1 MDHEN, CDR2 SYDVKM. Trimming removed 5 bases from V and 7 bases from J; junction bases left unmatched: 5. CDR3 protein: CASSQGGEQPQHF. The CDR3 DNA reads TGTGCCAGCAGTCAGGGGGGAGAGCAGCCCCAGCATTTT.

This clonotype was recorded at least ten times. The chain has TRBV2 and TRBJ2-4; D possibly corresponds to TRBD2 (5 bases). The CDR3 loop spans 16 amino acids. V lost 1 base and J lost 0, with 10 bases in between. CDR1 is SNHLY and CDR2 is FYNNEI in the germline V gene. The CDR3 loop reads CASSEDLALAKNIQYF. In DNA, the CDR3 is TGTGCCAGCAGTGAAGACCTAGCACTAGCCAAAAACATTCAGTACTTC.

This clonotype was counted at least ten times. CDR3 nucleotide sequence: TGTGCCAGCAGCGTAGGACTAGTGGGCCCCACAGATACGCAGTATTTT. This sequence encodes CASSVGLVGPTDTQYF. The chain carries TRBV3-1 and TRBJ2-3; the match to TRBD2 covers 7 bases. This CDR3 has 16 amino acids. Trimming at V came to 5 bases and at J to 2 bases, leaving 10 bases not matched to a gene. Germline CDR1 reads LGHDT; CDR2 reads YNNKEL (reference sequence).

The chain links TRBV28 to TRBJ1-6, with D possibly TRBD1 on 5 matching bases. This CDR3 region has 13 residues. V was pared by 8 bases and J by 10 bases, with 15 bases between. Germline-derived CDR1 and CDR2 are MDHEN and SYDVKM. The CDR3 DNA reads TGTGCCAGCGCCTATACAGGAGGATCACCCCTCCACTTT. It is translated as CASAYTGGSPLHF.

CDR3 coding DNA: TGTGCCAGCAGCGTAGAAGGTACAGGCGCGGGGGAGCAGTACTTC. The encoded protein is CASSVEGTGAGEQYF. This rearrangement joins TRBV9 to TRBJ2-7; tentatively, D is TRBD2 (6 bases). Germline loops: CDR1 SGDLS, CDR2 YYNGEE. Deletions cut 0 bases from V and 7 bases from J, with 17 bases between. CDR3 length: 15 amino acids.

This clonotype appeared many times. The chain combines TRBV2 with TRBJ2-1; D is unclear. The V end was cut by 4 bases, the J end by 10 bases, with 11 bases between. The CDR3 length is 12 residues. CDR1 is SNHLY and CDR2 is FYNNEI in the germline V gene. The CDR3: CASSVGQIEQFF. The CDR3 DNA follows: TGTGCCAGCAGTGTCGGCCAAATCGAGCAGTTCTTC.

The sample holds a few counts of this clonotype. Since no conserved phenylalanine or tryptophan closes the CDR3, a read error is the likely cause. The chain joins TRBV9 to TRBJ2-7, with 14 bases fitting TRBD2. This CDR3 has 16 amino acids. After removal of 0 bases from V and 3 bases from J, the junction contained 2 bases not matched to a gene. CDR1 and CDR2 (germline): SGDLS, YYNGEE. CDR3 sequence reads: CASSVGLAGGRYEQYL. The CDR3 DNA reads as TGTGCCAGCAGCGTAGGACTAGCGGGAGGGCGCTACGAGCAGTACCTC.

This clonotype was counted at least ten times. This chain links TRBV28 with TRBJ2-4; D not resolved. CDR3 length: 13 amino acids. In germline, CDR1 is MDHEN, CDR2 SYDVKM. The V and J ends lost 3 bases and 3 bases respectively, with 6 bases between them. The CDR3 sequence: CASSFPSKNIQYF. Here the CDR3 DNA reads TGTGCCAGCAGTTTCCCTAGCAAAAACATTCAGTACTTC.

The sample holds many counts of this clonotype. The chain recombines TRBV20-1 with TRBJ1-1, with a weak D call TRBD1 (6 bases). Germline V lookup: CDR1 DFQATT, CDR2 SNEGSKA (reference sequence). V lost 5 bases to trimming and J lost 4 bases, with 14 bases between them. The CDR3 consists of 13 residues. The CDR3 nucleotides read TGCAGTGCTCACGACGGGACAACCACTGAAGCTTTCTTT. Translation: CSAHDGTTTEAFF.

The chain employs TRBV3-1 and TRBJ2-3; no firm D call. V lost 4 bases and J 3 bases, leaving 14 bases between the germline ends. The CDR3 runs 15 residues. CDR1 LGHDT and CDR2 YNNKEL come from the germline V gene (reference sequence). The CDR3 here is CASSRIGVTTDTQYF. CDR3 coding DNA: TGTGCCAGCAGCCGGATCGGAGTGACTACAGATACGCAGTATTTT.

This clonotype came up a few times. The CDR3 DNA reads TGTGCCAGCTCCCCTCCGGACGCAGGCTACGAGCAGTACTTC. Translated, it gives CASSPPDAGYEQYF. The chain is built from TRBV18 and TRBJ2-7, with no clear D. Deletions cut 6 bases from V and 3 bases from J, with 15 bases between. Germline loops: CDR1 KGHSH, CDR2 LQKENI. The CDR3 contains 14 residues.

This clonotype was detected many times. The chain carries TRBV24-1 and TRBJ2-4, with a weak D call TRBD1 (6 bases). V lost 5 bases and J lost 9, with 16 bases in between. This CDR3 has 14 amino acids. Germline V lookup: CDR1 KGHDR, CDR2 SFDVKD. The CDR3 sequence is CATSVDDATGIQYF. CDR3 DNA: TGTGCCACCAGTGTCGACGACGCGACAGGCATTCAGTACTTC.